These 18 T cell receptor beta chains originate from one sample sequenced in a study of OX40 agonist ivuxolimab in advanced cancers. The protocol was immunoSEQ multiplex PCR, while the TCRdb copy is restricted to in-frame clones and leaves out a portion. The sample shows fewer than 30,000 clones, around 80% of them seen only once. This specimen consisted of CD4+ or CD8+ T cells sorted from blood, obtained in a trial of the OX40 agonist ivuxolimab. The origin of the receptors is an adult with an advanced solid tumor such as melanoma, head and neck, liver or kidney cancer.

This clone was counted only a few times. CDR3: CAWRFPQGITEAFF. The DNA of the CDR3 is TGTGCCTGGAGATTCCCCCAGGGAATTACTGAAGCTTTCTTT. This chain links TRBV30 with TRBJ1-1; D perhaps matches TRBD1 (5 bases). This CDR3 is built from 14 residues. Germline CDR1 reads GTSNPN; CDR2 reads SVGIG (reference sequence). V was clipped by 3 bases and J by 5 bases, with 16 bases between them.

The chain couples TRBV2 to TRBJ1-3; D gene ambiguous. Germline-derived CDR1 and CDR2 are SNHLY and FYNNEI. The CDR3 has 11 amino acids. Trimming stripped 9 bases from V and 0 bases from J, with 3 bases between. Written as DNA, the CDR3 is TGTGCCAGGACCTCTGGAAACACCATATATTTT. Its translation: CARTSGNTIYF.

The chain couples TRBV6-6 to TRBJ2-7; TRBD1 aligns across 8 bases. The CDR3 consists of 15 residues. CDR1 MNHNY and CDR2 SVGAGI come from the germline V gene (reference sequence). After removal of 6 bases from V and 2 bases from J, the junction contained 9 bases not matched to a gene. The CDR3 sequence: CASRNADRGPYEQYF. CDR3 bases: TGTGCCAGCAGAAACGCCGACAGGGGCCCCTACGAGCAGTACTTC.

This clone was found a few times. V is TRBV4-3 and J is TRBJ2-3; D gene uncertain. The CDR3 length is 15 residues. The germline CDR1 and CDR2 sequences are LGHNA and YSLEER. The germline V and J ends were trimmed by 0 bases and 4 bases, with 11 bases remaining between them. The chain's CDR3 is CASSQDAQAPDTQYF. DNA for the CDR3: TGCGCCAGCAGCCAAGATGCCCAGGCCCCAGATACGCAGTATTTT.

The gene calls are TRBV5-1 and TRBJ2-3, with TRBD2 identical over 13 bases. Trimming at V came to 4 bases and at J to 2 bases, leaving 7 bases not matched to a gene. Germline values: CDR1 SGHRS, CDR2 YFSETQ. The CDR3 loop spans 17 amino acids. This chain's CDR3 is CASSDGLAGANTDTQYF. CDR3 bases: TGCGCCAGCAGCGACGGACTAGCGGGGGCCAACACAGATACGCAGTATTTT.

The CDR3 nucleotides are TGCGCCAGCAGCTTGAACAGCTACAATGAGCAGTTCTTC. Encoded protein: CASSLNSYNEQFF. The rearrangement joins TRBV5-1 to TRBJ2-1; no definite D call. CDR1 and CDR2 (germline): SGHRS, YFSETQ. V was cut by 1 base and J by 3 bases, with 5 bases left in between. The CDR3 runs 13 residues. Full variable domain (remainder filled in from reference TRBV5-1 and TRBJ2-1): KAGVTQTPRYLIKTRGQQVTLSCSPISGHRSVSWYQQTPGQGLQFLFEYFSETQRNKGNFPGRFSGRQFSNSRSEMNVSTLELGDSALYLCASSLNSYNEQFFGPGTRLTVL.

The rearrangement joins TRBV6-5 to TRBJ2-7; no clear D. The CDR3 sequence is 13 residues long. Germline V lookup: CDR1 MNHEY, CDR2 SVGAGI. Trimming removed 5 bases at V and 3 bases at J, with 11 bases between. Here the CDR3 reads CASSPGLYYEQYF. CDR3 coding DNA: TGTGCCAGCAGTCCCGGGTTGTACTACGAGCAGTACTTC.

V usage is TRBV5-5 and J usage is TRBJ1-2, with D hard to call. The CDR3 runs 14 residues. V lost 0 bases, J lost 0 bases, and 6 bases lay in between. From germline, CDR1 is SGHKS and CDR2 YYEKEE (reference sequence). CDR3 amino acids: CASSLAIANYGYTF. In DNA form, the CDR3 reads TGTGCCAGCAGCTTGGCGATCGCTAACTATGGCTACACCTTC.

The chain is built from TRBV7-9 and TRBJ2-3; D remains ambiguous. CDR1 and CDR2 (germline): SEHNR, FQNEAQ (reference sequence). V was trimmed by 5 bases and J by 2 bases, leaving 11 bases between them. The CDR3 consists of 14 residues. CDR3 loop: CASSPLTYTDTQYF. The CDR3 nucleotides read TGTGCCAGCAGCCCCCTGACATACACAGATACGCAGTATTTT.

The J gene is TRBJ2-5, the V gene TRBV7-9, with 9 bases identical to TRBD1. In germline, CDR1 is SEHNR, CDR2 FQNEAQ (reference sequence). V lost 2 bases to trimming and J lost 5 bases; unmatched junction nucleotides: 9. CDR3 length: 16 residues. The DNA of the CDR3 is TGTGCCAGCAGCTTAATTAGGAGACAGGGGGACGAGACCCAGTACTTC. Its protein product is CASSLIRRQGDETQYF.

The table lists this clone with a count of one. The rearrangement links TRBV7-8 to TRBJ2-3; D possibly corresponds to TRBD1 (5 bases). CDR3 length equals 16 residues. Germline CDR1 and CDR2: SGHVS and FQNEAQ. The V end was cut by 5 bases, the J end by 0 bases, with 15 bases between. The CDR3 coding sequence is TGTGCCAGCAGCGGATACAGGATTCTGAGCACAGATACGCAGTATTTT. This gives the protein CASSGYRILSTDTQYF. Based on the CDR3 plus reference TRBV7-8 and TRBJ2-3, the full variable domain is GAGVSQSPRYKVAKRGQDVALRCDPISGHVSLFWYQQALGQGPEFLTYFQNEAQLDKSGLPSDRFFAERPEGSVSTLKIQRTQQEDSAVYLCASSGYRILSTDTQYFGPGTRLTVL.

This sequence joins TRBV19 and TRBJ1-1; TRBD1 might be the D (5 bases). The CDR3 has 17 amino acids. The germline V gene has CDR1 LNHDA and CDR2 SQIVND (reference sequence). V was shortened by 7 bases and J by 3 bases, with 24 bases between the two germline ends. The CDR3 DNA sequence: TGTGCCAGTATCCCTCTGCGGGACGTTGGGCGGCACACTGAAGCTTTCTTT. Its translation: CASIPLRDVGRHTEAFF.

This clone was seen once. The rearrangement joins TRBV5-6 to TRBJ2-5, with D perhaps TRBD2 (5 bases). There are 13 residues in the CDR3. Trimming left V 4 bases short and J 5 bases short, with 12 bases between. Per germline, CDR1 SGHDT and CDR2 YYEEEE. CDR3 coding DNA: TGTGCCAGCAGCATGACTGGGGAGGAGACCCAGTACTTC. Translating it yields CASSMTGEETQYF.

This chain joins TRBV4-3 and TRBJ2-1; no definite D call. Between the trimmed V and J ends, which lost 0 bases and 5 bases, there was a span of 5 bases. CDR1 and CDR2 from the germline V gene are LGHNA and YSLEER. The CDR3 loop spans 13 amino acids. The CDR3 spells CASSQESHNEQFF. The CDR3 DNA is TGCGCCAGCAGCCAAGAATCCCACAATGAGCAGTTCTTC.

The gene calls are TRBV5-5 and TRBJ1-2; no reliable D call. CDR1 and CDR2 from the germline V gene are SGHKS and YYEKEE (reference sequence). V was trimmed by 3 bases and J by 0 bases, leaving 9 bases between them. The CDR3 extends over 14 amino acids. The CDR3 DNA is TGTGCCAGCAGCTCGGACGTAACTAACTATGGCTACACCTTC. Encoded protein: CASSSDVTNYGYTF.

V and J are TRBV6-5 and TRBJ2-7; 7 nucleotides agree with TRBD1. The CDR3 runs 14 residues. V was clipped by 4 bases and J by 3 bases; unmatched bases: 6. Germline V CDR1 and CDR2: MNHEY, SVGAGI. CDR3 coding DNA: TGTGCCAGCAGTTCTTCCGGGACAGTCTACGAGCAGTACTTC. Translating gives CASSSSGTVYEQYF.

The chain uses TRBV4-1 and TRBJ2-1; no definite D call. The length of the CDR3 is 14 residues. V gave up 6 bases and J gave up 0 bases, with 9 bases separating them. Germline V gene sequence: CDR1 MGHRA, CDR2 YSYEKL. The CDR3: CASSGESSYNEQFF. CDR3 DNA: TGCGCCAGCAGTGGAGAGAGCTCCTACAATGAGCAGTTCTTC.

The V call is TRBV10-2, the J call TRBJ2-7, with D unclear. The V gene's germline CDR1 is WSHSY and CDR2 SAAADI. The CDR3 is made up of 11 amino acids. V shed 5 bases and J shed 3 bases, with 5 bases lying between them. CDR3 residues: CASSSSYEQYF. CDR3 in DNA: TGCGCCAGCAGTTCGAGCTACGAGCAGTACTTC.